Listed here is a single T cell receptor (beta chain). Clones were sequenced by immunoSEQ multiplex PCR, and TCRdb holds only the in-frame ones, with some missing. The sample comprises around 160,000 clones, roughly nine tenths of which are singletons, and roughly 4% rests with the top ten. This sample was taken from a study of blood T cell repertoires in COVID-19. Study at large: The analysed material was cDNA or gDNA that came from T cells, B-cell-depleted T cells, or PBMCs.

The CDR3 sequence is 16 residues long. After removal of 4 bases from V and 5 bases from J, the junction contained 6 bases not matched to a gene. CDR1 KGHDR and CDR2 SFDVKD come from the germline V gene. The study recruited people aged about 18 to 95 years across under 25 US areas. Cohort placement rested on clinical history that participants reported themselves. All exposed participants met a person with COVID-19 within 2 weeks before entering the study. J is TRBJ2-3 and V is TRBV24-1; 12 bases map to TRBD1. Sample: PBMCs or T cells enriched from blood (not recorded which). This TCR derives from a woman aged 40-49 years who had been exposed to COVID-19. The CDR3 nucleotides are TGTGCCACCAGTGACCGGGGACAGGGGGCCGGAGATACGCAGTATTTT. Protein: CATSDRGQGAGDTQYF.